One sample yielded the 5 T cell receptor beta chains listed below, sequenced in a study of blood T cells in healthy people across ages. A sample-barcoded 5' primer and a J-beta primer mix were used in a second PCR of about 7 to 12 cycles. One entry per CDR3 protein results from TCRdb running MiXCR on the 5' RACE reads. The repertoire holds around 1.5 million distinct CDR3 sequences, with approximately 59% as singletons. Sample: blood. The receptors were sampled from a man aged 18 to 35 in good health.

The chain is built from TRBV6-6 and TRBJ1-5; D not resolved. CDR1 and CDR2 from the germline V gene are MNHNY and SVGAGI (reference sequence). CDR3 length: 11 residues. With 2 bases removed from V and 11 bases from J, the gap between germline ends came to 7 bases. CDR3 region: CASSYGKAQHF. CDR3 coding DNA: TGTGCCAGCAGTTACGGAAAAGCCCAGCATTTT.

The chain links TRBV5-1 to TRBJ2-1; D is ambiguous. There are 17 residues in the CDR3. Trimming cost V 2 bases and J 0 bases, with 15 bases left between them. Germline V CDR1 and CDR2: SGHRS, YFSETQ. The CDR3 DNA follows: TGCGCCAGCAGCTTCCTTGGGCGTACCAGCTCCTACAATGAGCAGTTCTTC. Translating it yields CASSFLGRTSSYNEQFF.

The rearrangement uses TRBV9 and TRBJ1-3; 8 bases match TRBD1. This CDR3 comprises 14 residues. CDR1 SGDLS and CDR2 YYNGEE come from the germline V gene. After removal of 1 base from V and 4 bases from J, the junction contained 1 base not matched to a gene. The CDR3 spells CASSVRTGGNTIYF. For the CDR3, the DNA is TGTGCCAGCAGCGTACGGACAGGGGGAAACACCATATATTTT.

The chain has TRBV6-5 and TRBJ2-6, with D unclear. V lost 4 bases and J lost 4, with 17 bases in between. CDR1 and CDR2 from the germline V gene are MNHEY and SVGAGI. CDR3 length equals 17 residues. CDR3 DNA sequence: TGTGCCAGCAGTTCACCGACGGATGCGCGGGGGGCCAACGTCCTGACTTTC. Its translation is CASSSPTDARGANVLTF.

This rearrangement joins TRBV10-3 to TRBJ2-3, with 7 bases aligning to TRBD1. The CDR3 sequence is 13 residues long. The germline gives CDR1 ENHRY, CDR2 SYGVKD. Germline trimming cut 8 bases from V and 2 bases from J; bases unmatched to any gene: 4. The CDR3 sequence is CAIEGQDTDTQYF. The CDR3 bases are TGTGCCATCGAAGGACAGGACACAGATACGCAGTATTTT.